The 3 T cell receptor beta chains given below trace back to one sample, sequenced in a study of early stage breast cancer tumors. Libraries were prepared by immunoSEQ multiplex PCR; TCRdb keeps only in-frame clonotypes and omits some of them. This table has 23,000 or so clones, about 70% appearing once. Material for sequencing was breast tumor tissue. The receptors derive from a person aged 55 to 69 with breast cancer.

This chain joins TRBV2 and TRBJ1-4; weak D call: TRBD1 (5 bases). Germline assignment: CDR1 SNHLY and CDR2 FYNNEI. Trimming left V 7 bases short and J 2 bases short, with 11 bases between. The CDR3 is 14 residues long. DNA for the CDR3: TGTGCCAGCAAATGGGGGGGGACTAATGAAAAACTGTTTTTT. This gives the protein CASKWGGTNEKLFF.

A single count supports this clone. The chain employs TRBV5-4 and TRBJ2-7; 9 bases match TRBD1. From germline, CDR1 is SGHNT and CDR2 YYREEE (reference sequence). J lost 6 bases, V lost 4 bases, and 5 bases had no gene match. The CDR3 extends over 13 amino acids. The CDR3 DNA sequence: TGTGCCAGCAGCCGACAGGGGGGGGGCGAGCAGTACTTC. Translated, it gives CASSRQGGGEQYF.

This clone turned up a few times. The genes are TRBV5-1 and TRBJ2-7; 8 positions agree with TRBD1. J gave up 4 bases and V 4 bases, and 10 bases lay outside the gene matches. The CDR3 contains 15 residues. Germline lookup yields CDR1 SGHRS and CDR2 YFSETQ. DNA for the CDR3: TGCGCCAGCAGCAAAATGCAGGGGGCGGAGTACGAGCAGTACTTC. As protein: CASSKMQGAEYEQYF.